These 27 T cell receptor beta chains were sequenced from one sample in a study of blood T cell repertoires in COVID-19. The table came from immunoSEQ multiplex PCR; TCRdb's copy has only in-frame clones and leaves some out. The repertoire holds 100,000 or so clones, roughly 85% seen once, with roughly 2.5% in the top ten. The material sequenced was PBMCs or T cells enriched from blood (not recorded which). The source is a woman aged 50 to 65 who had recovered from COVID-19.

The chain carries TRBV3-1 (or the pseudogene TRBV3-2) and TRBJ1-6; D not certain. The CDR3 has 16 amino acids. The V and J ends lost 0 bases and 5 bases respectively, with 11 bases between them. Germline CDR1 LGHDT, CDR2 YNNKEL (reference sequence). This CDR3 is CASSQDTSVNNSPLHF. As DNA, the CDR3 is TGTGCCAGCAGCCAAGATACTTCGGTAAATAATTCACCCCTCCACTTT.

The rearrangement uses TRBV4-1 and TRBJ1-1; tentatively, D is TRBD1 (5 bases). This CDR3 region has 15 residues. V was clipped by 3 bases and J by 1 base, with 12 bases between them. Germline CDR1 is MGHRA and CDR2 is YSYEKL. CDR3 sequence reads: CASSHAGGGNTEAFF. The CDR3, as DNA: TGCGCCAGCAGCCACGCTGGGGGGGGGAACACTGAAGCTTTCTTT.

This sequence joins TRBV12-5 and TRBJ2-1; 8 bases map to TRBD2. Germline CDR1 and CDR2: LGHNT and FRNRAP. The CDR3 totals 15 residues. The J segment lost 4 bases and the V segment lost 6 bases, leaving 8 bases of the junction unmatched. CDR3 region: CASGSGAGGYNEQFF. Here the CDR3 DNA reads TGTGCTAGTGGCTCCGGGGCGGGAGGTTACAATGAGCAGTTCTTC. The whole variable domain, remainder taken from reference TRBV12-5 and TRBJ2-1, is DARVTQTPRHKVTEMGQEVTMRCQPILGHNTVFWYRQTMMQGLELLAYFRNRAPLDDSGMPKDRFSAEMPDATLATLKIQPSEPRDSAVYFCASGSGAGGYNEQFFGPGTRLTVL.

This clone was detected a few times. The V call is TRBV6-1, the J call TRBJ1-5, with D maybe TRBD1 (6 bases). CDR1 MNHNS and CDR2 SASEGT come from the germline V gene. The CDR3 covers 16 residues. The V end lost 4 bases, the J end lost 0 bases, and 13 bases lay between the germline ends. The CDR3: CASSARDIVSNQPQHF. The CDR3 nucleotides read TGTGCCAGCAGTGCCAGGGACATCGTTAGCAATCAGCCCCAGCATTTT.

The rearrangement uses TRBV10-3 and TRBJ2-7; D perhaps matches TRBD1 (5 bases). This CDR3 has 10 amino acids. Germline CDR1 reads ENHRY; CDR2 reads SYGVKD. CDR3 loop: CACGASEQYF. CDR3 DNA: TGTGCATGTGGGGCCTCCGAGCAGTACTTC.

In DNA form, the CDR3 reads TGTGCCAGCAGTCCCTCGGGCAGGGGTGGCGACACTGAAGCTTTCTTT. This codes for CASSPSGRGGDTEAFF. The chain recombines TRBV28 with TRBJ1-1, with a possible D match to TRBD1 (6 bases). V was shortened by 5 bases and J by 3 bases, with 19 bases between the two germline ends. Germline V gene lookup returns CDR1 MDHEN and CDR2 SYDVKM. The CDR3 runs to 16 residues.

The V and J genes are TRBV27 and TRBJ2-6; 9 bases are a match to TRBD1. Trimming at V came to 8 bases and at J to 4 bases, leaving 6 bases not matched to a gene. This CDR3 spans 15 amino acids. Germline CDR1 MNHEY, CDR2 SMNVEV (reference sequence). CDR3 in amino acids: CASGDRDYGANVLTF. As DNA, the CDR3 is TGTGCCAGCGGGGACAGGGATTACGGGGCCAACGTCCTGACTTTC.

The chain carries TRBV18 and TRBJ1-2, with D uncertain. The V and J ends lost 8 bases and 3 bases respectively, with 16 bases between them. This CDR3 comprises 14 residues. Germline assignment: CDR1 KGHSH and CDR2 LQKENI. The CDR3 is CASTEGAVYYGYTF. CDR3 DNA: TGTGCCAGCACGGAGGGAGCAGTTTACTATGGCTACACCTTC. The variable domain in full, completed from reference TRBV18 and TRBJ1-2, reads NAGVMQNPRHLVRRRGQEARLRCSPMKGHSHVYWYRQLPEEGLKFMVYLQKENIIDESGMPKERFSAEFPKEGPSILRIQQVVRGDSAAYFCASTEGAVYYGYTFGSGTRLTVV.

V gene TRBV2 combines with J gene TRBJ2-3; 9 bases match TRBD2. CDR1 SNHLY and CDR2 FYNNEI come from the germline V gene. The junction had 7 bases not matched to a gene; V was cut back by 7 bases and J by 2 bases. This CDR3 comprises 15 residues. DNA for the CDR3: TGTGCCAGCACCCCTAGCGGGGCCTACACAGATACGCAGTATTTT. Encoded protein: CASTPSGAYTDTQYF.

This clone was picked up one time. The rearrangement uses TRBV2 and TRBJ1-1, with TRBD1 as a possible D gene (6 bases). V dropped 7 bases and J dropped 0 bases, with 12 bases sitting between them. The CDR3 has 14 residues. CDR1 is SNHLY, CDR2 FYNNEI, per germline. For the CDR3, the DNA is TGTGCCAGCACTAATGGACAGCTGAACACTGAAGCTTTCTTT. It is translated as CASTNGQLNTEAFF.

The chain has TRBV6-5 and TRBJ1-2; possible D gene TRBD1, 5 bases. The CDR3 covers 14 residues. V was shortened by 0 bases and J by 10 bases, with 15 bases between the two germline ends. Germline V gene lookup returns CDR1 MNHEY and CDR2 SVGAGI. CDR3 DNA sequence: TGTGCCAGCAGTTACTCGATTAGTGGAGGGGTCTACACCTTC. It encodes CASSYSISGGVYTF.

The CDR3 coding sequence is TGTGCCAGCAGTTTAAACCCCCCCCCGGGAATAAATAACTACGAGCAGTACTTC. Its translation is CASSLNPPPGINNYEQYF. V and J are TRBV27 and TRBJ2-7; possibly TRBD2 for D (5 bases). Germline lookup yields CDR1 MNHEY and CDR2 SMNVEV (reference sequence). This CDR3 spans 18 amino acids. V was shortened by 2 bases and J by 3 bases, with 23 bases between the two germline ends.

This chain connects TRBV20-1 to TRBJ1-2; a weak D match, TRBD1 (5 bases). Trimming stripped 3 bases from V and 6 bases from J, with 17 bases between. Germline assignment: CDR1 DFQATT and CDR2 SNEGSKA (reference sequence). CDR3 length: 14 amino acids. CDR3 region: CSASGAPGGNGYTF. CDR3 in DNA: TGCAGTGCTAGTGGCGCGCCGGGGGGGAATGGCTACACCTTC.

The J gene is TRBJ1-2, the V gene TRBV6-5; TRBD1 matches at 10 bases. The CDR3 loop spans 15 amino acids. Looked up from germline, CDR1 is MNHEY and CDR2 is SVGAGI. Trimming removed 5 bases from V and 3 bases from J; junction bases left unmatched: 6. The CDR3 DNA reads TGTGCCAGCAGTCACACGACAGGGGGCGACTATGGCTACACCTTC. As protein: CASSHTTGGDYGYTF.

V gene TRBV28 combines with J gene TRBJ2-2, with 10 positions matching TRBD2. In germline, CDR1 is MDHEN, CDR2 SYDVKM. V shed 6 bases and J 4 bases; nucleotides not matched to a gene: 17. This CDR3 has 19 amino acids. CDR3 sequence (DNA): TGTGCCAGCAGAACAAATATCCGAAAAAGCGGGAGGGGCACCGGGGAGCTGTTTTTT. It is translated as CASRTNIRKSGRGTGELFF.

In DNA, the CDR3 is TGTGCCAGCAGGACGAACCGACAGACCCAAGAGACCCAGTACTTC. This codes for CASRTNRQTQETQYF. The chain joins TRBV27 to TRBJ2-5; tentatively, D is TRBD1 (5 bases). This CDR3 is built from 15 residues. Deletions cut 6 bases from V and 1 base from J, with 15 bases between. The germline V gene encodes CDR1 MNHEY and CDR2 SMNVEV (reference sequence).

The chain links TRBV13 to TRBJ1-2; the match to TRBD1 covers 7 bases. The V gene end was trimmed by 3 bases and the J gene end by 5 bases; junction bases not matched to a gene: 3. The CDR3 has 13 residues. Germline V gene lookup returns CDR1 PRHDT and CDR2 FYEKMQ (reference sequence). CDR3 nucleotides: TGTGCCAGCAGCTTGGGACAGACTTATGGCTACACCTTC. Its translation: CASSLGQTYGYTF. The whole variable domain, filled in from reference TRBV13 and TRBJ1-2, reads AAGVIQSPRHLIKEKRETATLKCYPIPRHDTVYWYQQGPGQDPQFLISFYEKMQSDKGSIPDRFSAQQFSDYHSELNMSSLELGDSALYFCASSLGQTYGYTFGSGTRLTVV.

The rearrangement joins TRBV5-1 to TRBJ2-7; TRBD1 aligns across 10 bases. CDR1 SGHRS and CDR2 YFSETQ come from the germline V gene. CDR3 size: 15 residues. Losses at the gene ends were 4 bases for V and 3 bases for J; bases not matched to a gene: 7. The CDR3 DNA reads TGCGCCAGCAGCGACCGGGACAGGGGACTCTACGAGCAGTACTTC. As protein: CASSDRDRGLYEQYF.

The chain couples TRBV3-1 (or the pseudogene TRBV3-2) to TRBJ2-5; D is perhaps TRBD2 (5 bases). There are 15 residues in the CDR3. The ends were cut back, 4 bases at V and 1 base at J, with 13 bases in the middle. The germline V gene encodes CDR1 LGHDT and CDR2 YNNKEL (reference sequence). The CDR3 protein is CASSPLVSGQETQYF. CDR3 nucleotide sequence: TGTGCCAGCAGCCCCCTGGTAAGCGGCCAAGAGACCCAGTACTTC.

Only one count was recorded for this clone. The chain employs TRBV5-1 and TRBJ1-4; 7 bases fit TRBD1. The germline V gene encodes CDR1 SGHRS and CDR2 YFSETQ. The CDR3 runs 15 residues. With V trimmed by 4 bases and J by 3 bases, 6 bases remained unmatched. The CDR3 here is CASSVAGTANEKLFF. The CDR3 coding sequence is TGCGCCAGCAGCGTCGCCGGGACAGCTAATGAAAAACTGTTTTTT.

J is TRBJ2-5 and V is TRBV7-3; 7 nucleotides line up with TRBD2. Germline CDR1 reads SGHTA; CDR2 reads FQGTGA. The CDR3 consists of 14 residues. V was clipped by 4 bases and J by 5 bases; unmatched bases: 7. Written as DNA, the CDR3 is TGTGCCAGCAGCTCGGGGGGAAGGAGTGAGACCCAGTACTTC. Its protein product is CASSSGGRSETQYF.

This clone was observed a single time. The V gene is TRBV28, the J gene TRBJ1-2, with 7 bases matching TRBD1. The germline gives CDR1 MDHEN, CDR2 SYDVKM. This CDR3 is built from 14 residues. V dropped 6 bases and J dropped 2; count of bases not matched to a gene: 6. Here the CDR3 reads CASRERGQNYGYTF. The CDR3 DNA sequence: TGTGCCAGCAGGGAGAGGGGACAGAACTATGGCTACACCTTC.

V gene TRBV7-3 combines with J gene TRBJ2-5, with TRBD1 matching 7 bases. Germline V gene data show CDR1 as SGHTA and CDR2 as FQGTGA. CDR3 length: 15 residues. V lost 5 bases, J lost 5 bases, and 11 bases stayed unmatched. The CDR3, as DNA: TGTGCCAGCAGCCCCCTAACAGGGGTGGGTGAGACCCAGTACTTC. Protein product: CASSPLTGVGETQYF.

The rearrangement uses TRBV13 and TRBJ2-1; tentative D call: TRBD2 (5 bases). Trimming stripped 0 bases from V and 6 bases from J, with 6 bases between. CDR3 length: 13 residues. Germline CDR1 reads PRHDT; CDR2 reads FYEKMQ (reference sequence). CDR3 in amino acids: CASSLGLANEQFF. The DNA of the CDR3 is TGTGCCAGCAGCTTAGGCCTAGCCAATGAGCAGTTCTTC.

This clone was recorded a few times. The gene calls are TRBV28 and TRBJ2-7; 9 positions match TRBD1. This CDR3 spans 15 amino acids. Germline V CDR1 and CDR2: MDHEN, SYDVKM. V shed 6 bases and J 4 bases; nucleotides not matched to a gene: 10. DNA for the CDR3: TGTGCCAGCAGAAGAAAACAGGGGGCTATTTACGAGCAGTACTTC. It encodes CASRRKQGAIYEQYF.

V usage is TRBV12-2 and J usage is TRBJ2-5; TRBD1 is the table's D call and was not checked against the DNA. TRBV12-2 is listed as a pseudogene. The CDR3 loop spans 14 amino acids. Written as DNA, the CDR3 is TGTGCAAGTCGCTTAGACGACAGCCAAGAGACCCAGTACTTC. Residues: CASRLDDSQETQYF.

The V gene is TRBV9, the J gene TRBJ2-7; 9 nucleotides match TRBD2. With V trimmed by 5 bases and J by 2 bases, 5 bases remained unmatched. This CDR3 is 14 amino acids long. CDR1 is SGDLS and CDR2 is YYNGEE in the germline V gene. CDR3 in amino acids: CASSETSGPYEQYF. CDR3 sequence (DNA): TGTGCCAGCAGTGAGACTAGCGGACCCTACGAGCAGTACTTC.